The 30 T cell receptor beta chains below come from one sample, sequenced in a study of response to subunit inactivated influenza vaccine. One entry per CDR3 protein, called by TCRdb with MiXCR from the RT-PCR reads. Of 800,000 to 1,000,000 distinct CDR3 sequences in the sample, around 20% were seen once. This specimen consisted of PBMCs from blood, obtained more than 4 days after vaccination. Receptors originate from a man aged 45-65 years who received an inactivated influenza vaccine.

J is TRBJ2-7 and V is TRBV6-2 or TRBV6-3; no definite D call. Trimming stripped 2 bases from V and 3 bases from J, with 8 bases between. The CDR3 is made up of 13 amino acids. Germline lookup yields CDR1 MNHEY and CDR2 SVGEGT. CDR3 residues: CASSYGGHYEQYF. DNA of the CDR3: TGTGCCAGCAGTTACGGTGGTCACTACGAGCAGTACTTC.

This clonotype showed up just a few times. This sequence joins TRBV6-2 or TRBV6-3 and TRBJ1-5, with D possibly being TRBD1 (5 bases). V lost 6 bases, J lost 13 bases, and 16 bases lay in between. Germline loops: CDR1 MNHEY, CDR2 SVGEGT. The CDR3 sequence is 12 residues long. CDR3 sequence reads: CASSLGSQGQHF. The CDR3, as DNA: TGTGCCAGCAGCCTTGGTAGTCAGGGACAGCATTTT.

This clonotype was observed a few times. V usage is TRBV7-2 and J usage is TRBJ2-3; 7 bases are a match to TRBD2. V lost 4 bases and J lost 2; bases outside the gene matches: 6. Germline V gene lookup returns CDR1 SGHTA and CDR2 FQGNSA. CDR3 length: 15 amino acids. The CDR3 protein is CASSSQRGPTDTQYF. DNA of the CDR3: TGTGCCAGCAGCTCCCAGCGGGGTCCCACAGATACGCAGTATTTT.

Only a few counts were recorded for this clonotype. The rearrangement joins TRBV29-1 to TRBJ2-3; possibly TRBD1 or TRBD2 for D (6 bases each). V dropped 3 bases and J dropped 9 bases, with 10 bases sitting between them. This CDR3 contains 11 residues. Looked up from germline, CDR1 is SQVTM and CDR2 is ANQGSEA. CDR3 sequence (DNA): TGCAGCGTTGATCAGGGGAGGACGCAGTATTTT. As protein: CSVDQGRTQYF.

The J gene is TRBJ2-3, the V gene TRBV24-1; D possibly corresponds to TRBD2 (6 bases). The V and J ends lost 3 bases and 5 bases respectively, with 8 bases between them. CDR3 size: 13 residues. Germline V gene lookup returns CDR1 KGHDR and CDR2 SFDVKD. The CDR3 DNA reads TGTGCCACCAGTGATGCGGGACTAGATACGCAGTATTTT. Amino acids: CATSDAGLDTQYF.

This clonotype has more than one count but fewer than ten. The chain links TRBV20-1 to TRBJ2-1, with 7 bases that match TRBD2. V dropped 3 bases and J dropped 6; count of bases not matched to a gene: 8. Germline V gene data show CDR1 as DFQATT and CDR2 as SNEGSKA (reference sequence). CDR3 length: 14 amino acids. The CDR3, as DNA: TGCAGTGCTAGGGGCGGGAGTAGGCTCAATGAGCAGTTCTTC. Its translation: CSARGGSRLNEQFF.

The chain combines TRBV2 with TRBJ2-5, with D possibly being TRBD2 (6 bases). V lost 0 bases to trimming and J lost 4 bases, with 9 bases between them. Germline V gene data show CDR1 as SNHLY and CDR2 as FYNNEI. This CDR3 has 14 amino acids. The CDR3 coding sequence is TGTGCCAGCAGTGAAGCGGGACTTGCAGAGACCCAGTACTTC. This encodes CASSEAGLAETQYF. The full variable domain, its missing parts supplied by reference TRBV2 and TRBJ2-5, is EPEVTQTPSHQVTQMGQEVILRCVPISNHLYFYWYRQILGQKVEFLVSFYNNEISEKSEIFDDQFSVERPDGSNFTLKIRSTKLEDSAMYFCASSEAGLAETQYFGPGTRLLVL.

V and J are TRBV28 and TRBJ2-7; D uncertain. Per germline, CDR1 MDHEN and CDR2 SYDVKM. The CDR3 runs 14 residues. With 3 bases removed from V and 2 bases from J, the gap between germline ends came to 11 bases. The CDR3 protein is CASSFHSNAYEQYF. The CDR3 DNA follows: TGTGCCAGCAGTTTCCACTCGAATGCCTACGAGCAGTACTTC. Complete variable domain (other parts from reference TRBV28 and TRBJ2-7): DVKVTQSSRYLVKRTGEKVFLECVQDMDHENMFWYRQDPGLGLRLIYFSYDVKMKEKGDIPEGYSVSREKKERFSLILESASTNQTSMYLCASSFHSNAYEQYFGPGTRLTVT.

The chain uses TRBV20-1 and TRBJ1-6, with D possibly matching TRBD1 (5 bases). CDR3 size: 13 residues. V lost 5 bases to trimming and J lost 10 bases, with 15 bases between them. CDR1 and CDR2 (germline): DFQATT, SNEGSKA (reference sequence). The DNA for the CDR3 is TGCAGTGCTCCTCCGAGGGGAGGCTCACCCCTCCACTTT. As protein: CSAPPRGGSPLHF.

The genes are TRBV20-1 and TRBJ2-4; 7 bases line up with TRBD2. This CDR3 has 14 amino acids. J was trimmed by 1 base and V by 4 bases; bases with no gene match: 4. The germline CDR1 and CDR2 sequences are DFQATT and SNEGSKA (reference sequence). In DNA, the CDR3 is TGCAGTGCTATTGGGAGGGTTGCCAAAAACATTCAGTACTTC. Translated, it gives CSAIGRVAKNIQYF.

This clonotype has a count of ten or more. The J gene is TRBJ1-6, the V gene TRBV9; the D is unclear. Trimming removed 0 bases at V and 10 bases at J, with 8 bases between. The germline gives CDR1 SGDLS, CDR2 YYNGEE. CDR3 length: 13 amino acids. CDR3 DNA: TGTGCCAGCAGCGTAGGAGAGAGATCACCCCTCCACTTT. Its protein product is CASSVGERSPLHF.

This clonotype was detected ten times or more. DNA of the CDR3: TGCAGTGCTAGTAGGACAGGCCAAGAGACCCAGTACTTC. It codes for CSASRTGQETQYF. The chain is built from TRBV20-1 and TRBJ2-5, with 7 nucleotides matching TRBD1. V lost 3 bases and J lost 1; bases outside the gene matches: 2. The CDR3 length is 13 residues. Germline V gene data show CDR1 as DFQATT and CDR2 as SNEGSKA (reference sequence).

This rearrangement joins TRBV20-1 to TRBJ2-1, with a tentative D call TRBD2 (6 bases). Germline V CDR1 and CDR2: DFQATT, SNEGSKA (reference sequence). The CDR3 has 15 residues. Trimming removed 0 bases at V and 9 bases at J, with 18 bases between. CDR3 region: CSARDTSGHRGEQFF. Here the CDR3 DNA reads TGCAGTGCTAGAGATACGAGCGGGCACCGGGGTGAGCAGTTCTTC.

CDR3 coding DNA: TGCGCCAGCAGCCAAGATGGGCTCAGTGATACGCAGTATTTT. It codes for CASSQDGLSDTQYF. The rearrangement links TRBV4-3 to TRBJ2-3; D unclear. CDR3 size: 14 residues. Trimming cost V 0 bases and J 6 bases, with 10 bases left between them. From germline, CDR1 is LGHNA and CDR2 YSLEER.

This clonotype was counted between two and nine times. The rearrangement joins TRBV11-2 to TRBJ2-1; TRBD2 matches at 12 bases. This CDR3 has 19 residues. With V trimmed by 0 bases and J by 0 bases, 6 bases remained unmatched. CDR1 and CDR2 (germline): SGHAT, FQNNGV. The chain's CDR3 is CASSLDRLAGVSSYNEQFF. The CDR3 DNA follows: TGTGCCAGCAGCTTAGATAGACTAGCGGGGGTGAGCTCCTACAATGAGCAGTTCTTC.

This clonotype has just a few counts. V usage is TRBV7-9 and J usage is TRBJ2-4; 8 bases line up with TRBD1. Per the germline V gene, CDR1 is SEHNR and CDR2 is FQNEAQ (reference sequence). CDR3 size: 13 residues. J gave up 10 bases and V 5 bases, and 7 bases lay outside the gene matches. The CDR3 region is CASSAGQVRIQYF. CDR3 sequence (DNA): TGTGCCAGCAGCGCGGGACAGGTGAGGATTCAGTACTTC.

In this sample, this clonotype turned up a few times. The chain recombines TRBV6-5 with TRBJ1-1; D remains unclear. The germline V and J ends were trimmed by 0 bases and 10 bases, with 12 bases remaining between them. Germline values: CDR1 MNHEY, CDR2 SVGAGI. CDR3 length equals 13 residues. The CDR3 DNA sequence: TGTGCCAGCAGTTACTCTATACCAGCTCCAGCTTTCTTT. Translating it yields CASSYSIPAPAFF.

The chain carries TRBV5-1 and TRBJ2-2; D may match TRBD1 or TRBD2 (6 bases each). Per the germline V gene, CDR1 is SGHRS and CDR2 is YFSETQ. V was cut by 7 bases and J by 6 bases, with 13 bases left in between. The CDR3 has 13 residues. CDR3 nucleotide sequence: TGCGCCAGCGCGGCAGGGGAGGCCGGGGAGCTGTTTTTT. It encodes CASAAGEAGELFF.

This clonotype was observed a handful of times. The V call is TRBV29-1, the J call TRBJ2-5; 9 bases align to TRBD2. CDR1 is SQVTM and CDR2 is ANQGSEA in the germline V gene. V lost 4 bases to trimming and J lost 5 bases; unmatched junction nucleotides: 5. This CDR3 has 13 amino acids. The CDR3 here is CSVGGRALETQYF. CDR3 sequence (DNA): TGCAGCGTTGGCGGGAGGGCCTTGGAGACCCAGTACTTC.

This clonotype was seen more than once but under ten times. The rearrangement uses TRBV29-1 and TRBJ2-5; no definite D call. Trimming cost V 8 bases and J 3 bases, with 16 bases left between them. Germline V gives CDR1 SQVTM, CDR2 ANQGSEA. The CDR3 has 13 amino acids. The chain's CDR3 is CSSHTAAEETQYF. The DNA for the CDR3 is TGCAGCTCCCACACCGCCGCGGAAGAGACCCAGTACTTC.

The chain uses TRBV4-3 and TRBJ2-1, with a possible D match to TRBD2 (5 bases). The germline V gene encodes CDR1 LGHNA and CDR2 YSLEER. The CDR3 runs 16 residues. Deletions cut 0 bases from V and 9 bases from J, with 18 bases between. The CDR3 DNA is TGCGCCAGCAGCCAAGAAAGGGTCGCTAGCTGGGGTGAGCAGTTCTTC. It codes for CASSQERVASWGEQFF.

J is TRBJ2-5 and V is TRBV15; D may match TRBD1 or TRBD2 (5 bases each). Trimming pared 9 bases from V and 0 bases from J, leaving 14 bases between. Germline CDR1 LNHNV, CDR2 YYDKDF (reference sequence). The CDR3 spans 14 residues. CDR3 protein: CATKPGRHQETQYF. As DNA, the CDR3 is TGTGCCACAAAGCCGGGACGCCACCAAGAGACCCAGTACTTC.

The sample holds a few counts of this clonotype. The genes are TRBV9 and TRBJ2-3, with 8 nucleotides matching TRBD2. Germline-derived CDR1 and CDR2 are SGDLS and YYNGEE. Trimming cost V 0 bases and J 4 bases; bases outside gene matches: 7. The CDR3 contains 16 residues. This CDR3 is CASSVATAGAADTQYF. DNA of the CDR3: TGTGCCAGCAGCGTAGCTACAGCGGGAGCGGCAGATACGCAGTATTTT.

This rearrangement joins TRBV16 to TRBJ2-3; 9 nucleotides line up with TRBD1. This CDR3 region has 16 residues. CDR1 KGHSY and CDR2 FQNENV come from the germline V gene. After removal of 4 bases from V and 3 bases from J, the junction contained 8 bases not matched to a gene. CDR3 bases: TGTGCCAGCAGCCCTAACAGGGGGCATAAGACAGATACGCAGTATTTT. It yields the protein CASSPNRGHKTDTQYF.

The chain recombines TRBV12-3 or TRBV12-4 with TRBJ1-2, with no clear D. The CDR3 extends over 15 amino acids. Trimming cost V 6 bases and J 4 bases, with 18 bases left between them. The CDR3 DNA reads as TGTGCCAGCAGCCCCCGGGAAGGGTACCCCTATGGCTACACCTTC. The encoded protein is CASSPREGYPYGYTF.

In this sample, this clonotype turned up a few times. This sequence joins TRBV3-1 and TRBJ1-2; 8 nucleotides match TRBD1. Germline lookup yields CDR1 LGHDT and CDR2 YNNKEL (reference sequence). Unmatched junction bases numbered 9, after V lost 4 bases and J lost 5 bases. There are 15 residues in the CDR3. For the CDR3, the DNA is TGTGCCAGCAGCCCTACCCGACAGGGGAAGTATGGCTACACCTTC. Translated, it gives CASSPTRQGKYGYTF.

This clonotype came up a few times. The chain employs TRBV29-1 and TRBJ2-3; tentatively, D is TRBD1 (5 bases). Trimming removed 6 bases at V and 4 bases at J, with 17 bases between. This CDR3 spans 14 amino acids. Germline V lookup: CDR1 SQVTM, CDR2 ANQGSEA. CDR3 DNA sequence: TGCAGCGTCACCTCAGGGTATAGGGCAGATACGCAGTATTTT. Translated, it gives CSVTSGYRADTQYF.

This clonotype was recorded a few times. The CDR3 nucleotides read TGCAGTGCTAGAGTCGCGAGCGGGTCTAGCACAGATACGCAGTATTTT. Translated: CSARVASGSSTDTQYF. The chain is built from TRBV20-1 and TRBJ2-3; possible D gene TRBD2, 6 bases. The CDR3 covers 16 residues. Germline CDR1 is DFQATT and CDR2 is SNEGSKA (reference sequence). With 1 base removed from V and 0 bases from J, the gap between germline ends came to 14 bases.

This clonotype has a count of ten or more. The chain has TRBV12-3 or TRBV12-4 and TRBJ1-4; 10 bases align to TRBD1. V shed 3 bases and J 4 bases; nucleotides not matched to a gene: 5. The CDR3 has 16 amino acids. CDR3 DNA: TGTGCCAGCAGTTTGGACAGGGGGAGCTTTAATGAAAAACTGTTTTTT. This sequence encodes CASSLDRGSFNEKLFF.

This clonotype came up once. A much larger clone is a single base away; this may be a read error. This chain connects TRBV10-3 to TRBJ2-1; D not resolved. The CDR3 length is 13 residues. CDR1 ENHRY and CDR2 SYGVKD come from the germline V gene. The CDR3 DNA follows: TGTGACCACGGTGGTGTCCTTTACAATGAGCAGTTCTTC. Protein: CDHGGVLYNEQFF.